The T cell receptor (beta chain) described here comes from a study of cytomegalovirus exposure and HLA in healthy donors. Study-wide context: Earlier work reported 117 million unique TCR beta sequences from 180 million or so T cells.

The CDR3 loop spans 14 amino acids. V lost 5 bases to trimming and J lost 4 bases; unmatched junction nucleotides: 8. Germline V CDR1 and CDR2: SGHTA, FQGNSA. The study ran its PCR with 60 Vbeta and 13 Jbeta primers. Repertoires were generated with immunoSEQ multiplex PCR, while TCRdb's copy carries only in-frame clones and drops some. Seen in this sample are around 64,000 clones; the ten most common clones hold roughly 2.4%. Whole-study findings and limits: High specificity and sensitivity for cytomegalovirus status were reported for the classifier. Roughly even sequencing depth across donors was the assumption behind the presence/absence analyses. Rare TCR sequences predominated, though certain public TCRs were found in many donors.

Regarding this clone: No antigen is known for it.

The TCR sequence derives from a female donor in good health and CMV-seropositive. The sample consisted of PBMCs. The J gene is TRBJ2-7, the V gene TRBV7-2; TRBD1 agrees at 7 bases. CDR3 nucleotides: TGTGCCAGCAGCCGATCGACAGGGATGTACGAGCAGTACTTC. It yields the protein CASSRSTGMYEQYF.